These 8 T cell receptor beta chains share one sample of origin, sequenced in a study of T cells expressing NK-cell markers. TCRdb re-analyzed the 5' RACE reads; it lists each CDR3 protein once, without DNA. The sample holds around 140,000 distinct CDR3 sequences. The sequencing input was blood T cells: a sorted CD56 or NKG2C T cell subset, CD4+ or CD8+ T cells, or bulk PBMC T cells (not recorded which). The receptor source for this set is a man aged 18 to 30 in good health.

This chain connects TRBV28 to TRBJ2-1. The CDR3 has 12 residues. Per germline, CDR1 MDHEN and CDR2 SYDVKM. This CDR3 reads CASSLNDNEQFF. Together with reference TRBV28 and TRBJ2-1, the CDR3 gives the full variable domain: DVKVTQSSRYLVKRTGEKVFLECVQDMDHENMFWYRQDPGLGLRLIYFSYDVKMKEKGDIPEGYSVSREKKERFSLILESASTNQTSMYLCASSLNDNEQFFGPGTRLTVL.

V gene TRBV27 combines with J gene TRBJ2-7; the D call of TRBD2 rests on TCRdb alone, since no DNA is present to check it. Germline V CDR1 and CDR2: MNHEY, SMNVEV (reference sequence). The CDR3 totals 15 residues. The CDR3 spells CASSLGTSGYYEQYF.

The genes are TRBV12-3 or TRBV12-4 and TRBJ2-5. The CDR3 is 12 amino acids. CDR3 region: CASSLGDGTQYF.

The V gene is TRBV6-1, the J gene TRBJ2-2. The length of the CDR3 is 13 residues. Germline loops: CDR1 MNHNS, CDR2 SASEGT. CDR3 region: CASSPTVSGELFF.

The rearrangement joins TRBV6-2 or TRBV6-3 to TRBJ2-1. This CDR3 contains 15 residues. Germline V gene data show CDR1 as MNHEY and CDR2 as SVGEGT. The chain's CDR3 is CASSGDWSSYNEQFF.

J is TRBJ2-1 and V is TRBV6-2 or TRBV6-3; TCRdb calls TRBD1, which cannot be checked without DNA. Germline CDR1 MNHEY, CDR2 SVGEGT. This CDR3 spans 14 amino acids. CDR3 sequence: CASTFDRGSDEQFF.

The rearrangement links TRBV7-9 to TRBJ2-4. Germline values: CDR1 SEHNR, CDR2 FQNEAQ (reference sequence). CDR3 size: 12 residues. The CDR3: CASSSDLKIQYF. Supplemented by reference TRBV7-9 and TRBJ2-4, the full variable domain reads DTGVSQNPRHKITKRGQNVTFRCDPISEHNRLYWYRQTLGQGPEFLTYFQNEAQLEKSRLLSDRFSAERPKGSFSTLEIQRTEQGDSAMYLCASSSDLKIQYFGAGTRLSVL.

The CDR3 sequence: CAWSVSLEGGTGELFF. The V call is TRBV30, the J call TRBJ2-2; as DNA is missing, the TRBD2 call by TCRdb cannot be tested. The CDR3 totals 16 residues. Germline CDR1 reads GTSNPN; CDR2 reads SVGIG (reference sequence).